The clone carrying this TCR beta chain was found many times. This entry is derived from a study of blood T cells in healthy people across ages. Together with a sample-barcoded 5' primer, a J-beta primer mix was included in a second PCR lasting roughly 6 to 12 cycles. Every sample gave at least 3 million paired-end reads containing CDR3. TCRdb itself ran the 5' RACE reads through MiXCR, one entry per CDR3 protein. The sample holds about 640,000 distinct CDR3 sequences, roughly 30% seen once. Germline V gives CDR1 SEHNR, CDR2 FQNEAQ (reference sequence). The ends lost 5 bases at V and 5 bases at J; junction bases unmatched: 11. This CDR3 has 15 residues.

V usage is TRBV7-9 and J usage is TRBJ2-7, with 8 bases aligning to TRBD1. Material: blood. This sequence was found in a woman aged 80 or over in good health. The CDR3: CASSPEAGGFHEQYF. The CDR3 bases are TGTGCCAGCAGCCCAGAGGCAGGGGGCTTCCACGAGCAGTACTTC.